The text below deals with one T cell receptor (beta chain). Trimming took 6 bases from V and 7 from J; bases not matched to a gene: 11. Per germline, CDR1 SNHLY and CDR2 FYNNEI. The CDR3 is 14 amino acids. TCRdb keeps only in-frame clones here, not all; method: immunoSEQ multiplex PCR. The sample yields tens of thousands of clones, approximately 84% seen once. The sample belongs to a study of blood T cell repertoires in COVID-19. This TCR came from a man between 45 and 60 years old with COVID-19, enrolled during active disease. This sequence joins TRBV2 and TRBJ1-2, with 7 positions matching TRBD1. What was sequenced was peripheral blood. The CDR3 nucleotides read TGTGCCAGCAGCACCAGCAAGGGGGCCGGTGGCTACACCTTC. Residues: CASSTSKGAGGYTF.